This T cell receptor beta chain is from a study of T cells and copy number aberrations in small-cell lung cancer. Trimming shortened V by 2 bases and J by 7 bases, and 15 bases separated the two germline ends. The CDR3 is 15 amino acids. Germline lookup yields CDR1 MNHEY and CDR2 SMNVEV (reference sequence). TCRdb keeps only in-frame clones here, not all; method: immunoSEQ multiplex PCR. The sample includes 2,000 to 2,500 clones, 79% of them seen just once. Normal lung tissue came from at least 2 cm beyond the tumor margin and showed no malignant cells. The source is a woman aged 60 to 75 with small cell lung cancer. The chain has TRBV27 and TRBJ2-1, with D perhaps matching TRBD2 (6 bases). The sequenced sample consisted of normal tissue next to the tumor. CDR3 in DNA: TGTGCCAGCAGTTTACCGGGACTCGGGATTAATGAGCAGTTCTTC. Amino acids: CASSLPGLGINEQFF.